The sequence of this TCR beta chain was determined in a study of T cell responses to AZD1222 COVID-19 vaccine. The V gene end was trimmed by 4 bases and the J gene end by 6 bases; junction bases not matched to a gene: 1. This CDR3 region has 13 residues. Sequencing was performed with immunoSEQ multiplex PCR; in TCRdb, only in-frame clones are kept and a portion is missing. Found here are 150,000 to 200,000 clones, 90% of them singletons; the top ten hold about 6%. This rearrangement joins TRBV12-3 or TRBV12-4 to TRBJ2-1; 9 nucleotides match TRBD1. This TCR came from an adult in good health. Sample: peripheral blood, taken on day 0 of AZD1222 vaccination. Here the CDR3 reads CASSWDRVNEQFF. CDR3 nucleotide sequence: TGTGCCAGCAGTTGGGACAGGGTCAATGAGCAGTTCTTC.